This TCR beta chain derives from a study of cytomegalovirus exposure and HLA in healthy donors. For the study at large: The same platform as the roughly 630 first-cohort repertoires was used for the 120 validation repertoires, a later analysis reported.

The donors were part of the validation cohort, which consisted of more than 90 subjects and was separate from the first cohort of several hundred subjects. As regards this clone: Its specificity is not known.

Germline CDR1 reads SGHTS; CDR2 reads YDEGEE. This CDR3 comprises 13 residues. Deletions cut 0 bases from V and 5 bases from J, with 8 bases between. Study-wide results and limits: The finding came from a later analysis; first-cohort TCR clusters tended to co-occur in the roughly 110 validation repertoires. Overall, about 160 TCR beta chains were annotated as cytomegalovirus-associated.

Sequencing was performed with immunoSEQ multiplex PCR; in TCRdb, only in-frame clones are kept and a portion is missing. The sample shows over 150,000 clones, around 80% of them seen only once. J is TRBJ2-5 and V is TRBV5-8; possibly TRBD2 for D (6 bases). Sample: PBMCs. The receptor was derived from a woman between 25 and 40 years old in good health and CMV-seropositive. The CDR3 reads CASSLEGRETQYF. The CDR3 DNA is TGTGCCAGCAGCTTGGAGGGGAGGGAGACCCAGTACTTC.